This T cell receptor (beta chain) appears in the sequencing data of a study of T cell changes during pregnancy in multiple sclerosis. The data were produced by immunoSEQ multiplex PCR, yet TCRdb's version contains in-frame clones alone and is incomplete. The sample contains some 31,000 clones, approximately 92% of which appear only once. Germline lookup yields CDR1 SGHTA and CDR2 FQGNSA. The CDR3 runs to 14 residues. V lost 10 bases and J 2 bases, leaving 12 bases between the germline ends. This material consisted of CD8+ T cells from peripheral blood mononuclear cells, taken before pregnancy. The sequence came from a female donor with multiple sclerosis, enrolled in a pregnancy study. This chain connects TRBV7-2 to TRBJ2-6; the D gene is possibly TRBD1 (6 bases). In DNA form, the CDR3 reads TGTGCCACCGGAAACAGGGCTGGGGCCAACGTCCTGACTTTC. This translates into CATGNRAGANVLTF.